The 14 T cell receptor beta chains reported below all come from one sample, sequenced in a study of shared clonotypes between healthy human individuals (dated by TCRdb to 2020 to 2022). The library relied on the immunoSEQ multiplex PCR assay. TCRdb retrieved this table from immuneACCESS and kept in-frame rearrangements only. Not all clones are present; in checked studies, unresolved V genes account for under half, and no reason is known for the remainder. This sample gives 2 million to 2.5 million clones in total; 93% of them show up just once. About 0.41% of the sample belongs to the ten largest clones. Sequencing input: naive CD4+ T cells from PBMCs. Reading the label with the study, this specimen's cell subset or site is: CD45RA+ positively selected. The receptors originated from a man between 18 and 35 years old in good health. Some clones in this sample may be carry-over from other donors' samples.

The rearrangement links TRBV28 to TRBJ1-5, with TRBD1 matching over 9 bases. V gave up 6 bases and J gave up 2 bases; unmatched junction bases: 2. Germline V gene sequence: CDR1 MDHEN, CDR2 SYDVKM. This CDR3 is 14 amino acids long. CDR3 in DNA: TGTGCCAGCAGAGGGACAGGGCGCAATCAGCCCCAGCATTTT. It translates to CASRGTGRNQPQHF.

The CDR3 loop reads CASSLVPGGPHEQFF. DNA of the CDR3: TGTGCCAGCAGCTTGGTGCCGGGAGGTCCCCATGAGCAGTTCTTC. The chain joins TRBV5-6 to TRBJ2-1, with 7 bases fitting TRBD2. V dropped 0 bases and J dropped 8; count of bases not matched to a gene: 8. Germline V gene data show CDR1 as SGHDT and CDR2 as YYEEEE. The CDR3 runs to 15 residues. Drawing the rest from reference TRBV5-6 and TRBJ2-1, the complete variable domain is DAGVTQSPTHLIKTRGQQVTLRCSPKSGHDTVSWYQQALGQGPQFIFQYYEEEERQRGNFPDRFSGHQFPNYSSELNVNALLLGDSALYLCASSLVPGGPHEQFFGPGTRLTVL.

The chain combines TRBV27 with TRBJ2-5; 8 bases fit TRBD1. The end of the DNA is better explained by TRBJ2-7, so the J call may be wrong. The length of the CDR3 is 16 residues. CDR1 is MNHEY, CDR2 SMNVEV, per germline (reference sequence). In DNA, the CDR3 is TGTGCCAGCAGTTTCAAGGGGACAGGTATTACCTACGAGCAGTACTTC. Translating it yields CASSFKGTGITYEQYF.

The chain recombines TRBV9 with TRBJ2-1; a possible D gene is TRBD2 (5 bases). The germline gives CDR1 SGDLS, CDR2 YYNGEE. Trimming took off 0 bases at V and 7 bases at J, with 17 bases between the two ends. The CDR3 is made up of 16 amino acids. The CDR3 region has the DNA TGTGCCAGCAGCGTAGAGATCGCTAGCTCTGGAAATGAGCAGTTCTTC. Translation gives CASSVEIASSGNEQFF.

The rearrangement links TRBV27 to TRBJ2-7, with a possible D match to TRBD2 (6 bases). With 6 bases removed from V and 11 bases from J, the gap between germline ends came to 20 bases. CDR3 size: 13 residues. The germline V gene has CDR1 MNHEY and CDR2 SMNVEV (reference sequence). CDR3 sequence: CASSRLDTQEEYF. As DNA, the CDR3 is TGTGCCAGCAGCCGACTAGATACCCAGGAGGAGTACTTC.

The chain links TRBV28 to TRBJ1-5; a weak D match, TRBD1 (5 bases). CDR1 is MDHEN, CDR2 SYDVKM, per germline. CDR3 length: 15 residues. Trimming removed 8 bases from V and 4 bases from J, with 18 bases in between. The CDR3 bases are TGTGCCAGCCAACATAAGGGGAAGGGGAATCAGCCCCAGCATTTT. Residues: CASQHKGKGNQPQHF.

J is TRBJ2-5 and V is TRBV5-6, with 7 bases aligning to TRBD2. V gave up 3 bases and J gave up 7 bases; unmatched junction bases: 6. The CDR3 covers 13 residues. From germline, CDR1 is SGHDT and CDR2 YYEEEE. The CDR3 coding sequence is TGTGCCAGCAGCTCTGAGGGGAGGGGGACCCAGTACTTC. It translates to CASSSEGRGTQYF.

CDR3 bases: TGTGCCAGCGTCGGGAGGTCTGGGGCCAACGTCCTGACTTTC. Protein: CASVGRSGANVLTF. V usage is TRBV7-9 and J usage is TRBJ2-6; TRBD2 agrees at 7 bases. J lost 1 base, V lost 8 bases, and 2 bases had no gene match. This CDR3 has 14 residues. Germline loops: CDR1 SEHNR, CDR2 FQNEAQ (reference sequence).

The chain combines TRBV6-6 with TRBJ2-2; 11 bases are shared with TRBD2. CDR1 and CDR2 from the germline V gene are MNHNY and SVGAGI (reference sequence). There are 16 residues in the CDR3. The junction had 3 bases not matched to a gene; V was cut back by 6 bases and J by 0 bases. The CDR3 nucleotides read TGTGCCAGCAGGACGGGACTAGCGGCGAACACCGGGGAGCTGTTTTTT. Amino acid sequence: CASRTGLAANTGELFF.

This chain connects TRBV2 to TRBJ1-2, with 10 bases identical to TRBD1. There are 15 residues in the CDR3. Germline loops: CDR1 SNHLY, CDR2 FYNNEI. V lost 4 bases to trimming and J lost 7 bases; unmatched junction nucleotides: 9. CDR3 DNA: TGTGCCAGCAGTGGGATGACAGGGGGCGCGGTTGGCTACACCTTC. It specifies CASSGMTGGAVGYTF.

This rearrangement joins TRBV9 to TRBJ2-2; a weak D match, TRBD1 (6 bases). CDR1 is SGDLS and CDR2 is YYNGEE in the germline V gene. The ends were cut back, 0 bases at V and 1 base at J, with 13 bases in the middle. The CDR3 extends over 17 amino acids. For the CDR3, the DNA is TGTGCCAGCAGCGTAGCTAGGGGACAACTGAACACCGGGGAGCTGTTTTTT. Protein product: CASSVARGQLNTGELFF.

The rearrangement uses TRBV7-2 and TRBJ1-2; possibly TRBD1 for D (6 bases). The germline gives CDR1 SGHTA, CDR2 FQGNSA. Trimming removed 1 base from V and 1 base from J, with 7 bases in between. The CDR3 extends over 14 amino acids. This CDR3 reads CASSLEQGNYGYTF. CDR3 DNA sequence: TGTGCCAGCAGCTTAGAACAGGGTAACTATGGCTACACCTTC. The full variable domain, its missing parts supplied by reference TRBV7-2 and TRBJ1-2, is GAGVSQSPSNKVTEKGKDVELRCDPISGHTALYWYRQSLGQGLEFLIYFQGNSAPDKSGLPSDRFSAERTGGSVSTLTIQRTQQEDSAVYLCASSLEQGNYGYTFGSGTRLTVV.

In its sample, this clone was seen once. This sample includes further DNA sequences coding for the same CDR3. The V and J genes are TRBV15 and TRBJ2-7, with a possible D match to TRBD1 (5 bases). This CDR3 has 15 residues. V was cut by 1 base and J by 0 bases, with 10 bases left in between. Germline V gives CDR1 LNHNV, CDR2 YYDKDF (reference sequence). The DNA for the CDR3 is TGTGCCACCAGCAGAGCAAGGGGCAGCTCCTACGAGCAGTACTTC. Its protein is CATSRARGSSYEQYF.

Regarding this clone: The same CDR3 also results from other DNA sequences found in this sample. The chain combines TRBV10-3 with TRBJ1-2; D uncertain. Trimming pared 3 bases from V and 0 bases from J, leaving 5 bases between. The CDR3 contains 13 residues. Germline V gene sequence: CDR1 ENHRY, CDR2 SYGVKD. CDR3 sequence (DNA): TGTGCCATCAGTGAAGGTACTAACTATGGCTACACCTTC. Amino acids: CAISEGTNYGYTF.